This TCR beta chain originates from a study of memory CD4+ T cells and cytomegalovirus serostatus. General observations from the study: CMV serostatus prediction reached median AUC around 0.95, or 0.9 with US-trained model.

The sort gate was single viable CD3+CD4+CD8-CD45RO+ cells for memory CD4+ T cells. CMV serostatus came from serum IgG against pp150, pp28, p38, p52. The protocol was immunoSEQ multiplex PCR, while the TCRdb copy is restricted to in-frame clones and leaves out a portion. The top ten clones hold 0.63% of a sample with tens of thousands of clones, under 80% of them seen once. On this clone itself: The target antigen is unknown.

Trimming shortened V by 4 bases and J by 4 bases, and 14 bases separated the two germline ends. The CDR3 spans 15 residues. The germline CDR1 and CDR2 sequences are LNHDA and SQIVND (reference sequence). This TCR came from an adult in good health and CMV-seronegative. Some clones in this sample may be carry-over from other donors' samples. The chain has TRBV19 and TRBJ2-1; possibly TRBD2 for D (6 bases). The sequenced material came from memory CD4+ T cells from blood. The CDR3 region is CASSRQSGEYNEQFF. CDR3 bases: TGTGCCAGTAGTAGACAATCGGGAGAGTACAATGAGCAGTTCTTC.